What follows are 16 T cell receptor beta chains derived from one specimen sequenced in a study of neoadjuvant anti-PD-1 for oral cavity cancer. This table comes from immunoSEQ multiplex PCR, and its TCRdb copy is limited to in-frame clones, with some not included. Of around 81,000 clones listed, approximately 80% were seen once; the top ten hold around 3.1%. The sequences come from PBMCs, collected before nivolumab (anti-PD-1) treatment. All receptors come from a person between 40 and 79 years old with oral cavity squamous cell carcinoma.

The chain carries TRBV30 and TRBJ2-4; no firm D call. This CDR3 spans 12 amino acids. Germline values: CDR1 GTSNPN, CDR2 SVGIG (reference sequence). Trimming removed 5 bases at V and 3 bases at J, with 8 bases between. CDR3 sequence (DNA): TGTGCCTGGTCCGCAGGCAAAAACATTCAGTACTTC. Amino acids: CAWSAGKNIQYF.

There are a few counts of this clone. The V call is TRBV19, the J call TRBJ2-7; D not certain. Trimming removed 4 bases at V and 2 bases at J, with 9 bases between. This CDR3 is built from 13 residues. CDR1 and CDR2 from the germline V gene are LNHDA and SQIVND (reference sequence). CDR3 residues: CASSSRATYEQYF. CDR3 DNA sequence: TGTGCCAGTAGTAGCCGGGCGACCTACGAGCAGTACTTC. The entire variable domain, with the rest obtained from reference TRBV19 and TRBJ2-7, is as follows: DGGITQSPKYLFRKEGQNVTLSCEQNLNHDAMYWYRQDPGQGLRLIYYSQIVNDFQKGDIAEGYSVSREKKESFPLTVTSAQKNPTAFYLCASSSRATYEQYFGPGTRLTVT.

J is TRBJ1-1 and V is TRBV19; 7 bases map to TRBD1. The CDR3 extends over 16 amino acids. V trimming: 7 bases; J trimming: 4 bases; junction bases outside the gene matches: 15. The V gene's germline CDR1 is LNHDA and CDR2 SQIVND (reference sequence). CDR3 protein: CASTSGTDLRGTEAFF. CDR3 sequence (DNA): TGTGCCAGTACCTCCGGGACAGACCTGAGGGGCACTGAAGCTTTCTTT.

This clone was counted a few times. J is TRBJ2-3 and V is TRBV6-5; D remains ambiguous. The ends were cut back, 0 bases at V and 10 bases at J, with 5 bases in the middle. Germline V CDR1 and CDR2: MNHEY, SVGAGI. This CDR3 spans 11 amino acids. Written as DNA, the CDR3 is TGTGCCAGCAGTTACTCTGGGTCGCAGTATTTT. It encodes CASSYSGSQYF.

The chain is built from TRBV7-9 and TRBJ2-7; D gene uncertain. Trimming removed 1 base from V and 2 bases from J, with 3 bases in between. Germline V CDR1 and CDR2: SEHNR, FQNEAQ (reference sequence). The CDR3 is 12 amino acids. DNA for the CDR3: TGTGCCAGCAGCTTAGGGGCCTACGAGCAGTACTTC. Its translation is CASSLGAYEQYF.

The CDR3 DNA sequence: TGTGCCAGCAGCTCAACAGGGGGTTGGTATGGCTACACCTTC. The encoded protein is CASSSTGGWYGYTF. The chain combines TRBV6-5 with TRBJ1-2; 8 bases agree with TRBD1. The germline gives CDR1 MNHEY, CDR2 SVGAGI. With V trimmed by 6 bases and J by 5 bases, 8 bases remained unmatched. This CDR3 spans 14 amino acids.

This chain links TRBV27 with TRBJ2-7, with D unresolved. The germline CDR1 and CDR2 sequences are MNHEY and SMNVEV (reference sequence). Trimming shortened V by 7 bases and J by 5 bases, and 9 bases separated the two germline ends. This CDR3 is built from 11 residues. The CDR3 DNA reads TGTGCCAGCACCTTAGGGAACGAGCAGTACTTC. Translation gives CASTLGNEQYF.

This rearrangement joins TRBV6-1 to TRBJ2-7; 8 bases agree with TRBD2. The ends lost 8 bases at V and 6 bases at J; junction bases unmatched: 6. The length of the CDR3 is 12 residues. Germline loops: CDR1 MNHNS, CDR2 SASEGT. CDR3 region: CASDAAGGEQYF. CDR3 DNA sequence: TGTGCCAGCGACGCGGCGGGAGGCGAGCAGTACTTC.

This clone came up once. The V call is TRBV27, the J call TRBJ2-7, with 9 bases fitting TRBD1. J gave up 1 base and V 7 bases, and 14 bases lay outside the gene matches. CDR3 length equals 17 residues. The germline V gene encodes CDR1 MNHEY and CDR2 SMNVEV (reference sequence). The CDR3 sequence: CASTLIDRGKWSYEQYF. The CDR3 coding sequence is TGTGCCAGCACCCTAATAGACAGGGGGAAGTGGTCCTACGAGCAGTACTTC.

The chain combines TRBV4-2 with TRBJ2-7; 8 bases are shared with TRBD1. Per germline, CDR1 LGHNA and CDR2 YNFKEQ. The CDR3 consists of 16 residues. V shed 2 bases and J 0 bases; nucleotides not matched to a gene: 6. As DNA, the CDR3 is TGTGCCAGCAGCCAAAAGGGGACAGGAGGCTCCTACGAGCAGTACTTC. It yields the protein CASSQKGTGGSYEQYF.

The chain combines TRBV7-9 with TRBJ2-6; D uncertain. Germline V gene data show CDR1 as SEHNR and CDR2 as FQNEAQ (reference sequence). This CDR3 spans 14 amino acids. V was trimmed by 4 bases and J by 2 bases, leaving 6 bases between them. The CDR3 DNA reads TGTGCCAGCAGCTCGCAAACTGGGGCCAACGTCCTGACTTTC. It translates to CASSSQTGANVLTF.

The CDR3 region has the DNA TGTGCCAGCAGTGAAGCGTTTCTGACAGGGTCGAGCAATCAGCCCCAGCATTTT. Translation gives CASSEAFLTGSSNQPQHF. The chain couples TRBV6-1 to TRBJ1-5; 7 bases agree with TRBD1. The germline V gene encodes CDR1 MNHNS and CDR2 SASEGT. The V and J ends lost 0 bases and 1 base, in that order; junction bases with no gene match: 9. The CDR3 contains 18 residues.

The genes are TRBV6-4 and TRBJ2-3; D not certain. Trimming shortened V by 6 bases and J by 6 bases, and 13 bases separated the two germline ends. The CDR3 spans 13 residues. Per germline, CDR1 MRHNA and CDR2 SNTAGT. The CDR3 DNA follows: TGTGCCAGCAGCTCCGGACCTTGGGATACGCAGTATTTT. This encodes CASSSGPWDTQYF.

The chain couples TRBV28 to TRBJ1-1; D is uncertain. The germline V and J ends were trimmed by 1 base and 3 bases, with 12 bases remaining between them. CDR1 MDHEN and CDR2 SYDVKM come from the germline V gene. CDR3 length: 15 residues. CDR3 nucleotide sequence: TGTGCCAGCAGTTTATATGGTGGATGGGACACTGAAGCTTTCTTT. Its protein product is CASSLYGGWDTEAFF.

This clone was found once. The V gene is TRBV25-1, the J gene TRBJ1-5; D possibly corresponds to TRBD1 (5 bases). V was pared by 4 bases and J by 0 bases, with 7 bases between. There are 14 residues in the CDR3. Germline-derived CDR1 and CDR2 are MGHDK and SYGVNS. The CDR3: CASSVTGSNQPQHF. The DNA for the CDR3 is TGTGCCAGCAGTGTTACAGGTAGCAATCAGCCCCAGCATTTT.

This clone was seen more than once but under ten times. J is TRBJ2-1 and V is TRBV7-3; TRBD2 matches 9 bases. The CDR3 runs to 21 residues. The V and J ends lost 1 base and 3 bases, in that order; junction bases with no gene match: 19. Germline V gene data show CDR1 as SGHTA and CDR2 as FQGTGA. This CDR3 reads CASSLMPPGAGGPALYNEQFF. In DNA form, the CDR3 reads TGTGCCAGCAGCTTAATGCCCCCCGGGGCGGGAGGGCCAGCCCTCTACAATGAGCAGTTCTTC.